Each of the 25 T cell receptor beta chains below was sequenced from the same sample in a study of T cell responses to AZD1222 COVID-19 vaccine. TCRdb's copy holds only in-frame clones and misses some; the assay was immunoSEQ multiplex PCR. This table has fewer than 95,000 clones, roughly 90% appearing once. The sequences come from peripheral blood, collected 28 days after the second AZD1222 dose. The receptors derive from an adult who received the AZD1222 COVID-19 vaccine.

This clone is judged medium-sized (0.01 to 0.1%). The chain uses TRBV6-4 and TRBJ2-2; 7 bases line up with TRBD2. The germline V gene encodes CDR1 MRHNA and CDR2 SNTAGT. The CDR3 loop spans 15 amino acids. Losses at the gene ends were 5 bases for V and 0 bases for J; bases not matched to a gene: 3. The CDR3 here is CASSPTSPNTGELFF. In DNA, the CDR3 is TGTGCCAGCAGTCCGACTAGCCCGAACACCGGGGAGCTGTTTTTT.

The table lists this clone with a few counts. CDR3 bases: TGTGCCAGCCACAGGGAGTACGAGCAGTACTTC. Amino acid sequence: CASHREYEQYF. The chain combines TRBV2 with TRBJ2-7, with a tentative D call TRBD1 (6 bases). CDR1 SNHLY and CDR2 FYNNEI come from the germline V gene. The CDR3 has 11 residues. Between the trimmed V and J ends, which lost 8 bases and 4 bases, there was a span of 9 bases.

This clone was observed a handful of times. CDR3 in DNA: TGTGCCACCCGACAGGTTGATCAGCCCCAGCATTTT. Its translation is CATRQVDQPQHF. The chain couples TRBV28 to TRBJ1-5; weak D call: TRBD1 (6 bases). Germline values: CDR1 MDHEN, CDR2 SYDVKM. The CDR3 covers 12 residues. The germline V and J ends were trimmed by 10 bases and 5 bases, with 12 bases remaining between them.

CDR3 sequence reads: CASSPERGGGELFF. As DNA, the CDR3 is TGTGCCAGCAGCCCAGAAAGGGGAGGTGGGGAGCTGTTTTTT. V gene TRBV9 combines with J gene TRBJ2-2; maybe TRBD2 (6 bases). V was shortened by 4 bases and J by 8 bases, with 15 bases between the two germline ends. The V gene's germline CDR1 is SGDLS and CDR2 YYNGEE. The CDR3 covers 14 residues.

Only one count was recorded for this clone. The gene calls are TRBV19 and TRBJ1-1; TRBD1 matches at 7 bases. Germline V gene sequence: CDR1 LNHDA, CDR2 SQIVND (reference sequence). The CDR3 sequence is 13 residues long. The ends lost 6 bases at V and 5 bases at J; junction bases unmatched: 6. CDR3 sequence (DNA): TGTGCCAGTAGCCCACAGGGGTTAACTGAAGCTTTCTTT. Protein product: CASSPQGLTEAFF.

The J gene is TRBJ2-1, the V gene TRBV5-1; perhaps TRBD2 as D (5 bases). This CDR3 spans 16 amino acids. CDR1 is SGHRS, CDR2 YFSETQ, per germline. V lost 3 bases to trimming and J lost 8 bases, with 21 bases between them. CDR3 region: CASSSGTDWFIDEQFF. CDR3 sequence (DNA): TGCGCCAGCAGCTCGGGCACGGACTGGTTTATAGATGAGCAGTTCTTC.

The chain joins TRBV28 to TRBJ1-1; possible D gene TRBD1, 6 bases. V was shortened by 7 bases and J by 9 bases, with 12 bases between the two germline ends. Germline CDR1 reads MDHEN; CDR2 reads SYDVKM. CDR3 length: 11 residues. The CDR3 DNA reads TGTGCCAGCACGACCCAGGGGAAAGCTTTCTTT. Amino acids: CASTTQGKAFF.

The V gene is TRBV5-4, the J gene TRBJ2-7; the D gene is possibly TRBD1 (6 bases). CDR1 is SGHNT and CDR2 is YYREEE in the germline V gene (reference sequence). Trimming left V 3 bases short and J 0 bases short, with 16 bases between. CDR3 length equals 16 residues. The CDR3 coding sequence is TGTGCCAGCAGCTCCCTGGCACAGGGTAGCTCCTACGAGCAGTACTTC. Translation: CASSSLAQGSSYEQYF.

A single count supports this clone. The chain is built from TRBV6-4 and TRBJ1-1, with no clear D. The CDR3 totals 13 residues. V shed 6 bases and J shed 0 bases, with 8 bases lying between them. The germline V gene has CDR1 MRHNA and CDR2 SNTAGT. The CDR3 DNA reads as TGTGCCAGCAGCTCGATGGTGAACACTGAAGCTTTCTTT. This sequence encodes CASSSMVNTEAFF.

This clone was observed once. The rearrangement joins TRBV4-1 to TRBJ1-1; a weak D match, TRBD1 (5 bases). Trimming removed 0 bases at V and 4 bases at J, with 9 bases between. This CDR3 is 14 amino acids long. Germline V CDR1 and CDR2: MGHRA, YSYEKL. CDR3 DNA: TGCGCCAGCAGCCAAGAAAAGGGGACCACTGAAGCTTTCTTT. Its translation: CASSQEKGTTEAFF.

The J gene is TRBJ2-1, the V gene TRBV4-3; D gene ambiguous. Per germline, CDR1 LGHNA and CDR2 YSLEER. The length of the CDR3 is 16 residues. V was pared by 2 bases and J by 9 bases, with 20 bases between. The CDR3 DNA is TGCGCCAGCAGCCAAACCCACTCTGGTGTCATGCCTGAGCAGTTCTTC. Translation: CASSQTHSGVMPEQFF.

This clone is a singleton in its sample. The V gene is TRBV4-3, the J gene TRBJ2-5; the D gene is possibly TRBD1 (5 bases). The CDR3 covers 15 residues. Per germline, CDR1 LGHNA and CDR2 YSLEER. V lost 0 bases, J lost 5 bases, and 13 bases lay in between. The CDR3 sequence is CASSQEPGHGETQYF. Here the CDR3 DNA reads TGCGCCAGCAGCCAAGAGCCAGGGCACGGGGAGACCCAGTACTTC.

The chain combines TRBV30 with TRBJ1-5; D ambiguous. The CDR3 has 12 residues. Trimming took off 5 bases at V and 4 bases at J, with 9 bases between the two ends. The germline V gene has CDR1 GTSNPN and CDR2 SVGIG (reference sequence). The CDR3 DNA reads TGTGCCTGGGGGGTGGGGAATCAGCCCCAGCATTTT. Residues: CAWGVGNQPQHF.

This chain connects TRBV5-4 to TRBJ2-3; the D gene could be TRBD1 or TRBD2 (5 bases each). The CDR3 is 15 amino acids. CDR1 and CDR2 from the germline V gene are SGHNT and YYREEE (reference sequence). The V gene lost 5 bases and the J gene lost 4 bases, with 17 bases spanning the gap. The CDR3 is CASSLDYQGPDTQYF. In DNA form, the CDR3 reads TGTGCCAGCAGTCTCGACTACCAGGGCCCAGATACGCAGTATTTT.

The gene calls are TRBV9 and TRBJ1-2, with a weak D call TRBD1 (5 bases). The CDR3 has 15 amino acids. Trimming pared 3 bases from V and 8 bases from J, leaving 20 bases between. Germline values: CDR1 SGDLS, CDR2 YYNGEE. The CDR3 spells CASSAKAGQAGGYTF. Here the CDR3 DNA reads TGTGCCAGCAGCGCAAAGGCGGGGCAGGCGGGGGGCTACACCTTC. Looking up the rest from reference TRBV9 and TRBJ1-2 gives the full variable domain: DSGVTQTPKHLITATGQRVTLRCSPRSGDLSVYWYQQSLDQGLQFLIQYYNGEERAKGNILERFSAQQFPDLHSELNLSSLELGDSALYFCASSAKAGQAGGYTFGSGTRLTVV.

The J gene is TRBJ2-5, the V gene TRBV5-1, with 7 positions matching TRBD2. V lost 1 base and J lost 1; bases outside the gene matches: 4. The germline V gene has CDR1 SGHRS and CDR2 YFSETQ. CDR3 length: 15 residues. DNA for the CDR3: TGCGCCAGCAGCTTGAGGGCGGGGGTCCAAGAGACCCAGTACTTC. Translating it yields CASSLRAGVQETQYF.

V gene TRBV28 combines with J gene TRBJ1-5; D uncertain. Looked up from germline, CDR1 is MDHEN and CDR2 is SYDVKM. The CDR3 spans 14 residues. V was trimmed by 4 bases and J by 9 bases, leaving 16 bases between them. CDR3 sequence reads: CASSYDGGSRPQHF. The CDR3 region has the DNA TGTGCCAGCAGTTACGACGGCGGCAGCCGGCCCCAGCATTTT.

The V gene is TRBV5-1, the J gene TRBJ1-6, with D unclear. CDR1 and CDR2 (germline): SGHRS, YFSETQ. Trimming took 1 base from V and 5 from J, leaving 13 bases between them. This CDR3 has 16 residues. CDR3 protein: CASSLHGEKDNSPLHF. The CDR3 DNA follows: TGCGCCAGCAGCTTGCACGGGGAAAAAGATAATTCACCCCTCCACTTT. Variable domain in full (rest from reference TRBV5-1 and TRBJ1-6): KAGVTQTPRYLIKTRGQQVTLSCSPISGHRSVSWYQQTPGQGLQFLFEYFSETQRNKGNFPGRFSGRQFSNSRSEMNVSTLELGDSALYLCASSLHGEKDNSPLHFGNGTRLTVT.

The rearrangement uses TRBV7-2 and TRBJ2-5; 15 nucleotides align to TRBD2. The trim removed 5 bases at V and 4 bases at J, leaving 5 bases unmatched. The V gene's germline CDR1 is SGHTA and CDR2 FQGNSA. The CDR3 loop spans 16 amino acids. CDR3 sequence: CASSRGLAGGRETQYF. The CDR3 region has the DNA TGTGCCAGCAGCAGGGGACTAGCGGGGGGCCGAGAGACCCAGTACTTC. The full variable domain, rest sourced from reference TRBV7-2 and TRBJ2-5, is GAGVSQSPSNKVTEKGKDVELRCDPISGHTALYWYRQSLGQGLEFLIYFQGNSAPDKSGLPSDRFSAERTGGSVSTLTIQRTQQEDSAVYLCASSRGLAGGRETQYFGPGTRLLVL.

This chain links TRBV6-5 with TRBJ2-7; D remains unclear. The V end was cut by 8 bases, the J end by 4 bases, with 12 bases between. Germline CDR1 and CDR2: MNHEY and SVGAGI. The CDR3 runs 12 residues. The CDR3 DNA follows: TGTGCCAGCCGTAAGGATTCTTACGAGCAGTACTTC. Translated, it gives CASRKDSYEQYF.

The rearrangement links TRBV4-2 to TRBJ2-2; the D gene is possibly TRBD1 (5 bases). The CDR3 is 16 amino acids. The germline V gene encodes CDR1 LGHNA and CDR2 YNFKEQ. V lost 1 base and J 0 bases, leaving 9 bases between the germline ends. CDR3 in amino acids: CASSQVDSSNTGELFF. The CDR3 DNA reads as TGTGCCAGCAGCCAAGTAGACAGCTCGAACACCGGGGAGCTGTTTTTT.

The rearrangement uses TRBV2 and TRBJ2-7, with D tentatively TRBD1 (6 bases). Germline V gives CDR1 SNHLY, CDR2 FYNNEI. V shed 5 bases and J shed 3 bases, with 8 bases lying between them. This CDR3 comprises 12 residues. The CDR3 sequence is CASSPQGYEQYF. In DNA form, the CDR3 reads TGTGCCAGCAGTCCACAGGGCTACGAGCAGTACTTC.

This sequence joins TRBV5-5 and TRBJ1-5, with 7 bases matching TRBD1. The germline gives CDR1 SGHKS, CDR2 YYEKEE (reference sequence). The length of the CDR3 is 15 residues. V shed 4 bases and J 4 bases; nucleotides not matched to a gene: 8. CDR3: CASSPWTGLNQPQHF. CDR3 in DNA: TGTGCCAGCAGCCCGTGGACAGGCCTAAATCAGCCCCAGCATTTT.

This chain connects TRBV6-5 to TRBJ1-4; D is ambiguous. The CDR3 totals 16 residues. From germline, CDR1 is MNHEY and CDR2 SVGAGI. V was shortened by 2 bases and J by 0 bases, with 10 bases between the two germline ends. The DNA of the CDR3 is TGTGCCAGCAGTTACGATCCGAATCCAACTAATGAAAAACTGTTTTTT. Encoded protein: CASSYDPNPTNEKLFF.

This chain joins TRBV9 and TRBJ2-7, with D uncertain. The CDR3 has 12 residues. Germline-derived CDR1 and CDR2 are SGDLS and YYNGEE. V dropped 3 bases and J dropped 3 bases, with 7 bases sitting between them. The CDR3: CASSATGYEQYF. The DNA for the CDR3 is TGTGCCAGCAGCGCGACCGGCTACGAGCAGTACTTC. The entire variable domain, with the rest obtained from reference TRBV9 and TRBJ2-7, is as follows: DSGVTQTPKHLITATGQRVTLRCSPRSGDLSVYWYQQSLDQGLQFLIQYYNGEERAKGNILERFSAQQFPDLHSELNLSSLELGDSALYFCASSATGYEQYFGPGTRLTVT.